The text below deals with one T cell receptor (beta chain). It has no known antigen specificity. No base quality information exists; no much larger clone differs at one position. CDR1 and CDR2 (MDHEN, SYDVKM) derive from the germline V gene. Trimming at the junction amounts to 8 bases on V and 5 bases on J, and the germline ends lie 13 bases apart. From the cysteine through the phenylalanine, the CDR3 covers 13 amino acids. Only the CDR3 DNA stays, 39 bases, in frame from base 1. The data stem from a study of graft-versus-host responses after intestinal transplantation listed by TCRdb under 2021. As for the study more broadly: The transplants that recipients got were multivisceral, liver-intestinal, or isolated intestinal. The cohort enrolled roughly 25 intestinal transplant recipients including one retransplant, and a few patients lacking pretransplant specimens were excluded. Every recipient was given anti-thymocyte globulin induction, then maintenance tacrolimus and steroids for roughly 3 years. Alloreactive clones were identified by sequencing pre-transplant mixed lymphocyte reaction products and comparing them with unstimulated pre-transplant donor and recipient T cells. Graft-versus-host and host-versus-graft alloreactive T cell clones were tracked in the graft, circulation and bone marrow after intestinal transplantation using bulk TCR-beta CDR3 sequencing. A peak of at least 4% donor T cells among recipient peripheral blood mononuclear cells was the definition used for donor T cell macrochimerism. Samples from three later patients were sequenced in-house on an Illumina MiSeq with MiXCR processing rather than by the commercial service.

What the study reported, not specific to this receptor: GvH clones were found in recipient bone marrow, and some of the GvH clones appeared earlier in ileal mucosa or blood, which is consistent with an intestinal mucosal origin. Conclusions were limited by the relatively low number and heterogeneity of intestinal transplant patients. In the allografts of patients with donor T cell macrochimerism, GvH to HvG T cell clonal ratios were high. Peak levels of circulating GvH clones were associated with declines in HvG clones early after transplant.

Libraries were constructed by the immunoSEQ multiplex PCR assay. In most patients, genomic DNA was isolated using the Qiagen DNeasy Blood and Tissue Kit and sent frozen to Adaptive Biotechnologies for TCR sequencing. For most patients, high-throughput TCR-beta CDR3 sequencing of genomic DNA was performed by Adaptive Biotechnologies. In the authors' own workflow: TCR sequencing data for around 19 patients were retrieved from Adaptive's ImmunoSEQ software; three other patients were processed with MiXCR and VDJtools. To correct CD4 versus CD8 sorting errors, any sequence found in both subsets at a frequency ratio below 5:1 was removed. CDR3 nucleotide sequences shared between donor and recipient were removed because their origin could not be assigned. To be classed as alloreactive, a clone needed at least 2-fold expansion over unstimulated cells and a minimum CFSE-low frequency of 0.002% (template counts) or 0.001% (read counts). Mappable clones were those detected in sequenced pre-transplant spleen, lymph node, or MLR CFSE-low populations of the donor or recipient. The cumulative frequency of alloreactive clones was calculated as a percentage of all sequences, weighted by copy number. This immuneACCESS table, as held by TCRdb, lists in-frame sequences with V and J called but not all clones. Of the missing ones, under half trace to an unresolved V gene in checked studies; the others have no known cause. Clonal size and the V and J genes are those of that table, whereas D and trimming came from the DNA. The sample yields around 90,000 clones; around 93% were counted once. The ten largest clonotypes hold approximately 0.069% of the sample.

The sample's time point label, decoded: cells obtained before transplantation from donor or recipient. CD3+CD4+ and CD3+CD8+ populations were FACS-sorted from unstimulated pre-transplant donor and recipient cells taken from spleen or lymph nodes. This chain is built from TRBV28 and TRBJ1-5; perhaps TRBD1 is the D gene, with 5 bases matching. The material was unstimulated CD8+ T cells sorted from spleen or lymph node cells, obtained before transplant. This TCR derives from a human donor who was the organ donor for an intestinal transplant. The CDR3 region reads CASEVGVDQPQHF. The DNA sequence is given as TGTGCCAGCGAAGTAGGGGTGGATCAGCCCCAGCATTTT.